Listed here are 2 T cell receptor beta chains from one sample, sequenced in a study of blood T cells in healthy people across ages. PCR was performed a second time for about 7 to 12 cycles using a sample-barcoded 5' primer and a J-beta primer mix. TCRdb re-called the 5' RACE reads with MiXCR, one entry per CDR3 protein. The sample records approximately 830,000 distinct CDR3 sequences, 55% to 65% being singletons. The sample was blood. Receptor source: a man between 25 and 39 years old in good health.

This rearrangement joins TRBV18 to TRBJ1-1; D not certain. Germline CDR1 KGHSH, CDR2 LQKENI. Trimming pared 6 bases from V and 1 base from J, leaving 6 bases between. The CDR3 sequence is 12 residues long. Written as DNA, the CDR3 is TGTGCCAGCTCCATGGAGAACACTGAAGCTTTCTTT. Amino acids: CASSMENTEAFF.

The chain uses TRBV29-1 and TRBJ2-3; 8 nucleotides match TRBD2. Germline CDR1 and CDR2: SQVTM and ANQGSEA. The CDR3 totals 15 residues. The trim removed 5 bases at V and 1 base at J, leaving 8 bases unmatched. CDR3: CSVLSTSARTDTQYF. The CDR3 coding sequence is TGCAGCGTTCTGTCGACTAGCGCACGCACAGATACGCAGTATTTT.